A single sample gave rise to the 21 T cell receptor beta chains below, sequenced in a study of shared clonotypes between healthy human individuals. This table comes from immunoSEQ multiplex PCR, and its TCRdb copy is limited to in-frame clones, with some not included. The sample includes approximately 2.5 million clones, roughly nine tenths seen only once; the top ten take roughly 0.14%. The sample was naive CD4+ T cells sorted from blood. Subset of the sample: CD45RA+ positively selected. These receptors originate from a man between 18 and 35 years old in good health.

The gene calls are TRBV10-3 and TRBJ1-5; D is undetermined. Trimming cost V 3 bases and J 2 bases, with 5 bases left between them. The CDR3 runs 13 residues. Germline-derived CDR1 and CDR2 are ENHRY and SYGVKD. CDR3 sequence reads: CAISDVGNQPQHF. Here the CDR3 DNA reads TGTGCCATCAGTGATGTTGGCAATCAGCCCCAGCATTTT.

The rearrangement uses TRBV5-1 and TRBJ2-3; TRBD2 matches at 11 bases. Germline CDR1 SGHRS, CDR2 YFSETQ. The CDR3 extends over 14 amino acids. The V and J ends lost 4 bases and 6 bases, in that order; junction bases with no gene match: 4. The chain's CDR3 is CASSVSGGADTQYF. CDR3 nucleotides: TGCGCCAGCAGCGTTAGCGGGGGGGCGGATACGCAGTATTTT. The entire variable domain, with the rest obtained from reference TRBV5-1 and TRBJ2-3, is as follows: KAGVTQTPRYLIKTRGQQVTLSCSPISGHRSVSWYQQTPGQGLQFLFEYFSETQRNKGNFPGRFSGRQFSNSRSEMNVSTLELGDSALYLCASSVSGGADTQYFGPGTRLTVL.

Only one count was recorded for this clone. CDR3 amino acids: CASNAEMSDYSPLHF. The CDR3 DNA is TGTGCCAGCAACGCGGAGATGAGCGATTATTCACCCCTCCACTTT. This rearrangement joins TRBV2 to TRBJ1-6; D not resolved. Germline V gene data show CDR1 as SNHLY and CDR2 as FYNNEI. The CDR3 has 15 residues. The V gene lost 7 bases and the J gene lost 8 bases, with 18 bases spanning the gap.

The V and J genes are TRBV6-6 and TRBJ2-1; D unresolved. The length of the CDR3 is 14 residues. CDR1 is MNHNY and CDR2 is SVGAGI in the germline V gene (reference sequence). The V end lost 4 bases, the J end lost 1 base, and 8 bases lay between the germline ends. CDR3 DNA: TGTGCCAGCAGTTGGACGGTTTCCTACAATGAGCAGTTCTTC. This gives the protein CASSWTVSYNEQFF.

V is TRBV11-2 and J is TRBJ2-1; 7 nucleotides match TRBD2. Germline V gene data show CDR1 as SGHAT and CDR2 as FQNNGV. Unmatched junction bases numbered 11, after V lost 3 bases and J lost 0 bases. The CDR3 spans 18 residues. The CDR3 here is CASSFVRGRADSYNEQFF. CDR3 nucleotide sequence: TGTGCCAGCAGCTTTGTAAGAGGGAGGGCAGACTCCTACAATGAGCAGTTCTTC. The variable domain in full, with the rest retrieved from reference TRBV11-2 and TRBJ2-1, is EAGVAQSPRYKIIEKRQSVAFWCNPISGHATLYWYQQILGQGPKLLIQFQNNGVVDDSQLPKDRFSAERLKGVDSTLKIQPAKLEDSAVYLCASSFVRGRADSYNEQFFGPGTRLTVL.

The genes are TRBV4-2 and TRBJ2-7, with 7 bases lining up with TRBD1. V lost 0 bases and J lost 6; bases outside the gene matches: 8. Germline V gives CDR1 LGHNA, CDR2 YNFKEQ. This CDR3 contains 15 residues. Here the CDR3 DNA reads TGTGCCAGCAGCCAAGATTACGTGACAGGGACCGAGCAGTACTTC. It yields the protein CASSQDYVTGTEQYF.

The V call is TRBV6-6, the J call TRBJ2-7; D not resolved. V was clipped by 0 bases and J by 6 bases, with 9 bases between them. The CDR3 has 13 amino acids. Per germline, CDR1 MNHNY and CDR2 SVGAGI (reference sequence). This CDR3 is CASSYSIQVEQYF. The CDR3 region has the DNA TGTGCCAGCAGTTACTCGATTCAGGTCGAGCAGTACTTC.

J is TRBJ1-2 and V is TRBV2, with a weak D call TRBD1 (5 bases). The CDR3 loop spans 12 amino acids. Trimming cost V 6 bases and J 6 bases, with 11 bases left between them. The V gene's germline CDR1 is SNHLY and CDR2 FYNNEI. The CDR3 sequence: CASRLDSHGYTF. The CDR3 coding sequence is TGTGCCAGCAGACTCGACAGTCATGGCTACACCTTC.

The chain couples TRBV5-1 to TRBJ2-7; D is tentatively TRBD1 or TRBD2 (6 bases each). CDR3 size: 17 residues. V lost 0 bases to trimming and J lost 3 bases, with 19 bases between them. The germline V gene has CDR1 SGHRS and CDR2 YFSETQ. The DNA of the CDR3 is TGCGCCAGCAGCTTGGGAGAGGGGGAAGGGACTTTCTACGAGCAGTACTTC. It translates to CASSLGEGEGTFYEQYF.

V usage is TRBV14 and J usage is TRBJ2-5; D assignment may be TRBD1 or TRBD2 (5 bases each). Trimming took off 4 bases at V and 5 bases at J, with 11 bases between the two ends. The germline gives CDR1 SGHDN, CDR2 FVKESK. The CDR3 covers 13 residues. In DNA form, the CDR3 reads TGTGCCAGCAGCCTAAGGGGACGGGAGACCCAGTACTTC. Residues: CASSLRGRETQYF.

The CDR3 spells CASSTRLAGGFGTDTQYF. The CDR3 DNA is TGTGCCAGCAGCACCCGACTAGCGGGGGGGTTCGGCACAGATACGCAGTATTTT. The V gene is TRBV7-2, the J gene TRBJ2-3; 14 bases fit TRBD2. Unmatched junction bases numbered 8, after V lost 5 bases and J lost 1 base. CDR1 is SGHTA and CDR2 is FQGNSA in the germline V gene. The CDR3 totals 18 residues.

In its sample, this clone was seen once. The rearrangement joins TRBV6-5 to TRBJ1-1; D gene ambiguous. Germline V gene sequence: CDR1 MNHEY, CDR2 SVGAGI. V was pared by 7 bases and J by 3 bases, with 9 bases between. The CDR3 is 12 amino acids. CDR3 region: CASKDTYTEAFF. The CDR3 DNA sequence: TGTGCCAGCAAAGACACTTACACTGAAGCTTTCTTT.

The CDR3 sequence is CASSLNLAGGSTDTQYF. The CDR3 region has the DNA TGCGCCAGCAGCTTAAACCTAGCGGGGGGCAGCACAGATACGCAGTATTTT. The V gene is TRBV5-1, the J gene TRBJ2-3, with 11 bases fitting TRBD2. V was pared by 2 bases and J by 0 bases, with 5 bases of the junction left unmatched. CDR1 SGHRS and CDR2 YFSETQ come from the germline V gene. The CDR3 has 17 amino acids.

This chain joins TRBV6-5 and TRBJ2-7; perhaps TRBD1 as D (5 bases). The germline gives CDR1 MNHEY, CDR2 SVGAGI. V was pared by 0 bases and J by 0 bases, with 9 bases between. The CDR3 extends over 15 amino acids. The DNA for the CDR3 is TGTGCCAGCAGTTACTCGAACACAGGCTCCTACGAGCAGTACTTC. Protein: CASSYSNTGSYEQYF.

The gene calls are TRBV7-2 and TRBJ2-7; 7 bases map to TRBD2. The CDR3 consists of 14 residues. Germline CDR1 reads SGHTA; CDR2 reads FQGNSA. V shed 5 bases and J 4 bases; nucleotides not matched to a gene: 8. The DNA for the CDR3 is TGTGCCAGCAGCCGAGGGGAGGGAATTTACGAGCAGTACTTC. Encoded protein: CASSRGEGIYEQYF.

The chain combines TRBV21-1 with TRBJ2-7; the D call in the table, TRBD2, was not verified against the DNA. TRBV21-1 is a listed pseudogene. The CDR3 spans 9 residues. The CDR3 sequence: CASSCEQYF. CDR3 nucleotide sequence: TGTGCCAGCTCTTGCGAGCAGTACTTC.

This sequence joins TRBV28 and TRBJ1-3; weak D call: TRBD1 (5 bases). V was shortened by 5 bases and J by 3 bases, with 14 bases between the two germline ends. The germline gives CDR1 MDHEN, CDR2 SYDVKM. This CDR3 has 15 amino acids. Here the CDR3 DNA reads TGTGCCAGCAGTGTCGACCAGGGTATTGGAAACACCATATATTTT. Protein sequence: CASSVDQGIGNTIYF.

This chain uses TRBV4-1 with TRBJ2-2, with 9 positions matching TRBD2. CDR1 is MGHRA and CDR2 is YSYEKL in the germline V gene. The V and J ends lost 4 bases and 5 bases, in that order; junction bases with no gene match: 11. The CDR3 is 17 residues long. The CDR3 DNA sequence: TGCGCCAGCAGCCGCCTGGGCGGGAGGGCCCGGACCGGGGAGCTGTTTTTT. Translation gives CASSRLGGRARTGELFF.

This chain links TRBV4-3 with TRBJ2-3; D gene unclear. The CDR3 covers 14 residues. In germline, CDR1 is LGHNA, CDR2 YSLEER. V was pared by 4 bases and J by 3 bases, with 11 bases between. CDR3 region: CASSPEVGTDTQYF. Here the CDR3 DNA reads TGCGCCAGCAGCCCAGAGGTCGGAACAGATACGCAGTATTTT.

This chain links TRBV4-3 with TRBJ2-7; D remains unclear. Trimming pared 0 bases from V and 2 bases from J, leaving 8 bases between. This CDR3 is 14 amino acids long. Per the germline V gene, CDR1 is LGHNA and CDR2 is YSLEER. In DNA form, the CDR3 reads TGCGCCAGCAGCCAAGATGAAGGTCCCTACGAGCAGTACTTC. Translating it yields CASSQDEGPYEQYF.

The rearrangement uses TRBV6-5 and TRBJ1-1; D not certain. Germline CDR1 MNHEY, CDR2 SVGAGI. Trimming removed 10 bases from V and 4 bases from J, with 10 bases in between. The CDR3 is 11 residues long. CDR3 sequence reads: CATRRGTEAFF. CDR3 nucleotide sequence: TGTGCCACCCGTCGGGGCACTGAAGCTTTCTTT.